This T cell receptor beta chain was sequenced during a study of blood T cell repertoires in COVID-19. Looking at the study overall: COVID-19 samples, acute and convalescent, were from the United States, Italy and Spain.

Adults between about 18 and 89 years of age took part from about 24 US areas. Participants were placed into cohorts based on the clinical history they reported. Authors' processing steps: From reference gene primer amplification, estimates of nucleated cell counts were derived. Data came from immunoSEQ multiplex PCR; TCRdb stores just in-frame clones and leaves some out. V and J calls and clone size come straight from that table; D and trimming were deduced from the DNA. This sample carries a few hundred thousand clones, 84% of them seen once, and the ten largest clones take 6.8%. This TCR was recovered from a woman between 40 and 55 years old who had recovered from COVID-19. Sequences were obtained from PBMCs or T cells enriched from blood (not recorded which).

For the CDR3, the DNA is TGTGCCAGCAGCACTAGCGGGAGTAACGACAATGAGCAGTTCTTC. The encoded protein is CASSTSGSNDNEQFF. This chain links TRBV9 with TRBJ2-1, with TRBD2 matching 11 bases. V lost 4 bases and J lost 5; bases outside the gene matches: 5. The CDR3 runs 15 residues. CDR1 SGDLS and CDR2 YYNGEE come from the germline V gene.